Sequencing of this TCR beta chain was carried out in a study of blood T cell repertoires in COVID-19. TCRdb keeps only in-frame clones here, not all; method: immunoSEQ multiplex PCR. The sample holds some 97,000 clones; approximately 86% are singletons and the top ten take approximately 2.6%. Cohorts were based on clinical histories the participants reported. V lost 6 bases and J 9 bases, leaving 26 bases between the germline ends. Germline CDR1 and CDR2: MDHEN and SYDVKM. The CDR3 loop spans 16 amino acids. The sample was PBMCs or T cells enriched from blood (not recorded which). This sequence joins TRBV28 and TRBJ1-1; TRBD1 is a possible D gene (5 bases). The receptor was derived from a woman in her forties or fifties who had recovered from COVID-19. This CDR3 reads CASSSKPQSTDMKAFF. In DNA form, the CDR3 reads TGTGCCAGCAGCTCCAAACCCCAATCGACAGATATGAAAGCTTTCTTT.